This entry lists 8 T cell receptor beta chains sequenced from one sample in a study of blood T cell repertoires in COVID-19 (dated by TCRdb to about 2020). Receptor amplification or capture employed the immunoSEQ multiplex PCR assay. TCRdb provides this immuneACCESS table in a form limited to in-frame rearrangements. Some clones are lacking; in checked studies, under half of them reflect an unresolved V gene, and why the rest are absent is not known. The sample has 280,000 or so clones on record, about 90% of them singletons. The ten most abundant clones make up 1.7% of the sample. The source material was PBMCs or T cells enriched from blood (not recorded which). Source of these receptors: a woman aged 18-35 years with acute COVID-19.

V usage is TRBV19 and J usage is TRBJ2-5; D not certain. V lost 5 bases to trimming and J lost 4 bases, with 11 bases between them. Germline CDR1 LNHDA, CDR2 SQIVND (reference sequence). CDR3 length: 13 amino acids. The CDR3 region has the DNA TGTGCCAGTAGTTTTTGGTCAGGAGAGACCCAGTACTTC. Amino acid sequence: CASSFWSGETQYF.

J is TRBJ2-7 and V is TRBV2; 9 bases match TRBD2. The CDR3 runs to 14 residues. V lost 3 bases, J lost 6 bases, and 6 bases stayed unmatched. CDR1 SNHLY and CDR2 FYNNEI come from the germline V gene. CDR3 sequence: CASSEALAGLEQYF. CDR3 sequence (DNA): TGTGCCAGCAGTGAGGCTCTAGCGGGGCTCGAGCAGTACTTC.

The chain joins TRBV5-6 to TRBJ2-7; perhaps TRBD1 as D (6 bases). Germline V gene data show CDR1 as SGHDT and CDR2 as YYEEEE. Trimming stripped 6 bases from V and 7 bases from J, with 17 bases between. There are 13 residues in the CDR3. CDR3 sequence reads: CASTGQSSREQYF. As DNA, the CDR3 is TGTGCCAGCACCGGACAGTCGTCCAGGGAGCAGTACTTC.

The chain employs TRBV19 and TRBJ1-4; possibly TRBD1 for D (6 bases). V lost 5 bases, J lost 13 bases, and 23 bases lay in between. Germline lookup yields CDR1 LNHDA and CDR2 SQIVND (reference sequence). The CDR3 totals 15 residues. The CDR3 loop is CASSVDSGSLRGLFF. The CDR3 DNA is TGTGCCAGTAGTGTGGACAGTGGGAGTCTCCGGGGACTGTTTTTT.

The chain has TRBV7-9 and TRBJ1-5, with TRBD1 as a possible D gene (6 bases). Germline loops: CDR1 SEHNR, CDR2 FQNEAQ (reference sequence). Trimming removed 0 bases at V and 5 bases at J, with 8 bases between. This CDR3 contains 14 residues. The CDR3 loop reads CASSLAQGDQPQHF. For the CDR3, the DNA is TGTGCCAGCAGCTTAGCACAGGGAGATCAGCCCCAGCATTTT. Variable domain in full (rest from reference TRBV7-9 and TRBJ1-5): DTGVSQNPRHKITKRGQNVTFRCDPISEHNRLYWYRQTLGQGPEFLTYFQNEAQLEKSRLLSDRFSAERPKGSFSTLEIQRTEQGDSAMYLCASSLAQGDQPQHFGDGTRLSIL.

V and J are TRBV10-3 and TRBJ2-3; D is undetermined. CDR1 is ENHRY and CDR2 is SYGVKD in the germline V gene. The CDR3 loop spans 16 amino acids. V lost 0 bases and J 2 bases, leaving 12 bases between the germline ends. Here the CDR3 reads CAISESLGGYTDTQYF. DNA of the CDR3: TGTGCCATCAGTGAGTCGCTCGGCGGTTACACAGATACGCAGTATTTT.

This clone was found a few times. CDR3 nucleotides: TGCAGTGCTAGTTTCCGGCGCGGCGACAGAAAAAACACTGAAGCTTTCTTT. This sequence encodes CSASFRRGDRKNTEAFF. The chain joins TRBV20-1 to TRBJ1-1; maybe TRBD1 (5 bases). The CDR3 runs to 17 residues. The germline V and J ends were trimmed by 3 bases and 2 bases, with 22 bases remaining between them. Germline CDR1 DFQATT, CDR2 SNEGSKA (reference sequence).

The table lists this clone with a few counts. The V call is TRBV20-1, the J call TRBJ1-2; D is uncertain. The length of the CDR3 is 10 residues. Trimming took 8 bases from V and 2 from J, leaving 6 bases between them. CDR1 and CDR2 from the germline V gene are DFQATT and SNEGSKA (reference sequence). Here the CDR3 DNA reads TGCAGTTCCGGGAACTATGGCTACACCTTC. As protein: CSSGNYGYTF.